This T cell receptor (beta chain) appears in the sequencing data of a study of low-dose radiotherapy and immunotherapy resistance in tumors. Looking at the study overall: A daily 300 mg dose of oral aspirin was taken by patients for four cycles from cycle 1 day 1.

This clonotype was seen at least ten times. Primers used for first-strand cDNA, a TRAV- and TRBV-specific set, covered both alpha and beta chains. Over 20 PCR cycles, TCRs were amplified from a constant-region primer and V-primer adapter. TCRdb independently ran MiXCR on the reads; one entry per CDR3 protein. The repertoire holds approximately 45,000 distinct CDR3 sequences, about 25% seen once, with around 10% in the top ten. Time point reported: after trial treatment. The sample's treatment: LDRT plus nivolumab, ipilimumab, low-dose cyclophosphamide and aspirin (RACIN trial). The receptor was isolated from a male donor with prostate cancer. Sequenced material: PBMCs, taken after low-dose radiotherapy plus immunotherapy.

The CDR3 region has the DNA TGTGCCAGCAGTTCCGGACAAGAGACCCAGTACTTC. Translated: CASSSGQETQYF. V gene TRBV28 combines with J gene TRBJ2-5; D remains unclear. V lost 4 bases and J 2 bases, leaving 5 bases between the germline ends. This CDR3 is 12 amino acids long. Germline values: CDR1 MDHEN, CDR2 SYDVKM.